This T cell receptor (beta chain) was identified in a study of blood T cell repertoires in COVID-19. Categorization into cohorts depended on clinical history that participants reported. Cohort 3 donors counted as recovered after two negative PCRs, clearance, or resolved symptoms. In the authors' workflow: Amplifying reference gene primers gave estimates of nucleated cell counts. Libraries were prepared by immunoSEQ multiplex PCR; TCRdb keeps only in-frame clonotypes and omits some of them. V, J and clone size are those of that table, while D and trimming were read from the DNA. The data contain approximately 17,000 clones, around 88% of them seen just once; the ten biggest clones take up approximately 5%. Germline CDR1 is PRHDT and CDR2 is FYEKMQ (reference sequence). The CDR3 length is 14 residues. V shed 4 bases and J 3 bases; nucleotides not matched to a gene: 3.

The source is a woman aged 25 to 39 who had recovered from COVID-19. Source material: PBMCs or T cells enriched from blood (not recorded which). This chain links TRBV13 with TRBJ2-7, with 10 positions matching TRBD1. CDR3 residues: CASSSRTGGYEQYF. In nucleotides, the CDR3 is TGTGCCAGCAGCTCCAGGACAGGGGGCTACGAGCAGTACTTC. Looking up the rest from reference TRBV13 and TRBJ2-7 gives the full variable domain: AAGVIQSPRHLIKEKRETATLKCYPIPRHDTVYWYQQGPGQDPQFLISFYEKMQSDKGSIPDRFSAQQFSDYHSELNMSSLELGDSALYFCASSSRTGGYEQYFGPGTRLTVT.